This TCR beta chain was sequenced for a study of Graves' ophthalmopathy and Graves' hyperthyroidism. J lost 4 bases, V lost 5 bases, and 7 bases had no gene match. Germline loops: CDR1 SEHNR, CDR2 FQNEAQ (reference sequence). CDR3 size: 14 residues. This clonotype was counted a few times. Its matching antigen is unknown. Under 3 months in duration, the ophthalmopathy in affected donors had moderate-to-severe activity, CAS ≥3 and NOSPECS ≥4. PBMCs originated in roughly 10 ml of fresh peripheral blood. Study results and caveats: In separating ophthalmopathy from stable hyperthyroidism, a 13-signature model achieved 85% to 90% sensitivity and approximately 81% specificity. Most thyroid clonotypes expanded beyond 0.001 frequency were also found in blood.

Amplified material comprised TCR beta CDR3 regions derived from RNA transcripts. The first round was an RT-PCR with HTBI primers, and the second round was a multiplex PCR. TCRdb re-derived calls from the multiplex PCR reads in MiXCR, one entry per CDR3 protein. Of hundreds of thousands of distinct CDR3 sequences in the sample, 45% were seen once. V is TRBV7-9 and J is TRBJ1-2; 7 nucleotides agree with TRBD1. The TCR comes from an adult man with Graves' ophthalmopathy. The sequenced material came from peripheral blood. The CDR3 coding sequence is TGTGCCAGCAGCAGCCTACAGGGGAGCTATGGCTACACCTTC. Amino acids: CASSSLQGSYGYTF.